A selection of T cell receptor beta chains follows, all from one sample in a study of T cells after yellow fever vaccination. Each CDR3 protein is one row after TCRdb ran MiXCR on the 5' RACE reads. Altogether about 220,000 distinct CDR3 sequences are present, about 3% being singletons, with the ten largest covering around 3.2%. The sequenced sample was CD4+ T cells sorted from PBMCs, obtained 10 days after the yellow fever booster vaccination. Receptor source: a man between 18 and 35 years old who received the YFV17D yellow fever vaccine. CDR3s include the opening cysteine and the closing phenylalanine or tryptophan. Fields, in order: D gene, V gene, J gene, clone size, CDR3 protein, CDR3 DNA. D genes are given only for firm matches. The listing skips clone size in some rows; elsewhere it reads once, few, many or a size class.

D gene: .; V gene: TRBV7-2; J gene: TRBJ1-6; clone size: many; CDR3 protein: CASSLMDLSLHF; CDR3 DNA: TGTGCCAGCAGCCTGATGGACCTATCCCTCCACTTT
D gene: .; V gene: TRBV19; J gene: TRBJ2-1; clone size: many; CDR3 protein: CASSIWTEQFF; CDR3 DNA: TGTGCCAGTAGTATATGGACAGAGCAGTTCTTC
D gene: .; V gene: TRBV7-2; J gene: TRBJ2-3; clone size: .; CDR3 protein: CASSLWTTPTDTQYF; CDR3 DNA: TGTGCCAGCAGCTTGTGGACTACGCCCACAGATACGCAGTATTTT
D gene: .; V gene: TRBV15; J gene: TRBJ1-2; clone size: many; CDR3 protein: CATSRDLTGWSGYTF; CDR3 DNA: TGTGCCACCAGCAGAGATTTAACAGGATGGAGTGGCTACACCTTC
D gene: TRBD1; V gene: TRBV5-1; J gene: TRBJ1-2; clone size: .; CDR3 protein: CASSRTGKDADGYTF; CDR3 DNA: TGCGCCAGCAGCCGGACAGGCAAAGACGCAGATGGCTACACCTTC
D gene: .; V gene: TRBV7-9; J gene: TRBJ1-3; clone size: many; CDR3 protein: CASRAMLISGNTIYF; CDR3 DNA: TGTGCCAGCCGGGCAATGCTCATCTCTGGAAACACCATATATTTT
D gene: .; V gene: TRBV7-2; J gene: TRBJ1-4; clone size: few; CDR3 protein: CASSLSYNEKLFF; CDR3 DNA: TGTGCCAGCAGCTTATCGTATAATGAAAAACTGTTTTTT
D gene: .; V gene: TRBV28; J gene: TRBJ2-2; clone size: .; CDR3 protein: CASRRGGVLVGTGELFF; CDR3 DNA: TGTGCCAGCAGGAGGGGGGGGGTCCTCGTCGGCACCGGGGAGCTGTTTTTT
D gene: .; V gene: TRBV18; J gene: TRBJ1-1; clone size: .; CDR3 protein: CASSPIYGPRSVEKAFF; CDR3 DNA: TGTGCCAGCTCACCAATCTACGGGCCGCGTAGTGTTGAAAAGGCTTTCTTT
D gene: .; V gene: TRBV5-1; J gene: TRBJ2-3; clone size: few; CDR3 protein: CASSMRQDADTQYF; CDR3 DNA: TGCGCCAGCAGCATGAGACAGGACGCAGATACGCAGTATTTT